This is a list of T cell receptor beta chains from one sample in a study of T cells in Graves' hyperthyroidism and ophthalmopathy. In TCRdb, the multiplex PCR reads were re-called with MiXCR into one record per CDR3 protein. This table holds 100,000 to 140,000 distinct CDR3 sequences, 16% found once. Sequencing input: blood. The origin of the receptors is a woman aged 45-59 years with Graves' hyperthyroidism. CDR3s include the opening cysteine and the closing phenylalanine or tryptophan. Fields, in order: D gene, J gene, V gene, clone size, CDR3 DNA, CDR3 protein. D genes are given only for firm matches. Rows may omit the clone size; those that give it use once, few, many or a size class.

d_call: TRBD2; j_call: TRBJ2-1; v_call: TRBV30; clone_size: many; cdr3_nt: TGTGCCTGGAATCCCGGACTAGTCTCCAATGAGCAGTTCTTC; cdr3_aa: CAWNPGLVSNEQFF
d_call: .; j_call: TRBJ1-1; v_call: TRBV6-1; clone_size: many; cdr3_nt: TGTGCCAGCAGTGAATTTAGGGGGATGTGGACTGAAGCTTTCTTT; cdr3_aa: CASSEFRGMWTEAFF
d_call: .; j_call: TRBJ1-1; v_call: TRBV20-1; clone_size: many; cdr3_nt: TGCAGTGCTAGAGGTGCTAGGAGCGCTATGAACACTGAAGCTTTCTTT; cdr3_aa: CSARGARSAMNTEAFF
d_call: .; j_call: TRBJ2-1; v_call: TRBV11-2; clone_size: few; cdr3_nt: TGTGCCAGCAGCATTCACCGGGCCCCCAATGAGCAGTTCTTC; cdr3_aa: CASSIHRAPNEQFF
d_call: TRBD2; j_call: TRBJ2-1; v_call: TRBV24-1; clone_size: few; cdr3_nt: TGTGCCACCAGTGAACCGGGACTAGCGGGAGGAGAGCAGTTCTTC; cdr3_aa: CATSEPGLAGGEQFF
d_call: .; j_call: TRBJ2-5; v_call: TRBV3-1; clone_size: .; cdr3_nt: TGTGCCAGCAACCAAGTCCAAAAGCGGGAGACCCAGTACTTC; cdr3_aa: CASNQVQKRETQYF
d_call: .; j_call: TRBJ2-1; v_call: TRBV20-1; clone_size: many; cdr3_nt: TGCAGTGCTAGAGACCGGGACATCTACAATGAGCAGTTCTTC; cdr3_aa: CSARDRDIYNEQFF
d_call: TRBD1; j_call: TRBJ1-1; v_call: TRBV19; clone_size: many; cdr3_nt: TGTGCCAGTAGTGTATCCGGACAGGGGGCTGAAGCTTTCTTT; cdr3_aa: CASSVSGQGAEAFF
d_call: .; j_call: TRBJ2-7; v_call: TRBV12-3/TRBV12-4; clone_size: many; cdr3_nt: TGTGCCAGCAGTTTAGCACAGGGAACCTACGAGCAGTACTTC; cdr3_aa: CASSLAQGTYEQYF
d_call: TRBD2; j_call: TRBJ2-1; v_call: TRBV28; clone_size: many; cdr3_nt: TGTGCCAGCAGTTTACTAGCGGGAGGCCACAATGAGCAGTTCTTC; cdr3_aa: CASSLLAGGHNEQFF
d_call: .; j_call: TRBJ2-1; v_call: TRBV7-9; clone_size: many; cdr3_nt: TGTGTCAGCACCGGGCTCCGCGGGCTAGCGTTTTACAATGAGCAGTTCTTC; cdr3_aa: CVSTGLRGLAFYNEQFF
d_call: TRBD2; j_call: TRBJ2-7; v_call: TRBV27; clone_size: .; cdr3_nt: TGTGCCAGCAGAAAACTAGCGGGAGGGCGTTACGAGCAGTACTTC; cdr3_aa: CASRKLAGGRYEQYF
d_call: TRBD1; j_call: TRBJ2-2; v_call: TRBV2; clone_size: many; cdr3_nt: TGTGCCAGCAGGGACAGGGGGTACTTGGACACCGGGGAGCTGTTTTTT; cdr3_aa: CASRDRGYLDTGELFF
d_call: TRBD1; j_call: TRBJ2-5; v_call: TRBV7-7; clone_size: many; cdr3_nt: TGTGCTAGCAGCCGAACCGGGACAGCAGAGACCCAGTACTTC; cdr3_aa: CASSRTGTAETQYF
d_call: TRBD2; j_call: TRBJ2-2; v_call: TRBV20-1; clone_size: .; cdr3_nt: TGCAGTGCCACTCACCTAGCGGGGGGGCCCGGGGAGCTGTTTTTT; cdr3_aa: CSATHLAGGPGELFF
d_call: TRBD2; j_call: TRBJ2-1; v_call: TRBV20-1; clone_size: .; cdr3_nt: TGCAGTGCTAGGAAGGGACTAGCGGGACCTTACAATGAGCAGTTCTTC; cdr3_aa: CSARKGLAGPYNEQFF
d_call: .; j_call: TRBJ1-5; v_call: TRBV6-2/TRBV6-3; clone_size: .; cdr3_nt: TGTGCCAGCAGTTACACTTATAGCAATCAGCCCCAGCATTTT; cdr3_aa: CASSYTYSNQPQHF
d_call: .; j_call: TRBJ1-1; v_call: TRBV27; clone_size: .; cdr3_nt: TGTGCCAGCAGTTTAGGGGGGTTCATGAACACTGAAGCTTTCTTT; cdr3_aa: CASSLGGFMNTEAFF
d_call: .; j_call: TRBJ1-2; v_call: TRBV2; clone_size: .; cdr3_nt: TGTGCCAGTGACAGCAACTATGGCTACACCTTC; cdr3_aa: CASDSNYGYTF
d_call: .; j_call: TRBJ2-3; v_call: TRBV4-2; clone_size: many; cdr3_nt: TGTGCCAGCAGCCAAGATCGGCGGCCCGACGGCACAGATACGCAGTATTTT; cdr3_aa: CASSQDRRPDGTDTQYF
d_call: TRBD1; j_call: TRBJ1-5; v_call: TRBV28; clone_size: many; cdr3_nt: TGTGCCAGCAGTTCCCCCGGGACAGGGAATCAGCCCCAGCATTTT; cdr3_aa: CASSSPGTGNQPQHF
d_call: TRBD1; j_call: TRBJ2-2; v_call: TRBV5-1; clone_size: many; cdr3_nt: TGCGCCAGCAGCGAGGACAGGGCGAACACCGGGGAGCTGTTTTTT; cdr3_aa: CASSEDRANTGELFF
d_call: .; j_call: TRBJ2-7; v_call: TRBV24-1; clone_size: many; cdr3_nt: TGTGCCACCAGTGATTCGCAGAAGTTGAGCGAGCAGTACTTC; cdr3_aa: CATSDSQKLSEQYF
d_call: .; j_call: TRBJ2-1; v_call: TRBV3-1; clone_size: .; cdr3_nt: TGTGCCAGCAGCCAAGAGACCGCAAGCTCCTACAATGAGCAGTTCTTC; cdr3_aa: CASSQETASSYNEQFF
d_call: TRBD2; j_call: TRBJ2-2; v_call: TRBV7-9; clone_size: many; cdr3_nt: TGTGCCAGCAGCCCCTGGGGGACTAGCGGGAGGACCACCGGGGAGCTGTTTTTT; cdr3_aa: CASSPWGTSGRTTGELFF
d_call: .; j_call: TRBJ2-4; v_call: TRBV10-3; clone_size: many; cdr3_nt: TGTGCCATCAGTGACCATCTCGGCAGTTTGAAAAACATTCAGTACTTC; cdr3_aa: CAISDHLGSLKNIQYF
d_call: TRBD1; j_call: TRBJ2-2; v_call: TRBV6-1; clone_size: many; cdr3_nt: TGTGCCAGCAGTTCCCACAGGGGAACCGGGGAGCTGTTTTTT; cdr3_aa: CASSSHRGTGELFF
d_call: .; j_call: TRBJ1-6; v_call: TRBV7-3; clone_size: many; cdr3_nt: TGTGCCAGCAGCTTAGGACCCGGTCCTCAGTCACCCCTCCACTTT; cdr3_aa: CASSLGPGPQSPLHF
d_call: TRBD2; j_call: TRBJ2-1; v_call: TRBV11-2; clone_size: .; cdr3_nt: TGTGCCAGCAGCTTAGGACTAGCGGGGGTCGAGCAGTTCTTC; cdr3_aa: CASSLGLAGVEQFF
d_call: TRBD1; j_call: TRBJ1-2; v_call: TRBV28; clone_size: many; cdr3_nt: TGTGCCAGCAGGGGGACAGGAGCTTCCTATGGCTACACCTTC; cdr3_aa: CASRGTGASYGYTF
d_call: TRBD1; j_call: TRBJ2-3; v_call: TRBV20-1; clone_size: many; cdr3_nt: TGCAGTGCTAAAAGGGGGCTGGATACGCAGTATTTT; cdr3_aa: CSAKRGLDTQYF
d_call: .; j_call: TRBJ2-7; v_call: TRBV12-3/TRBV12-4; clone_size: many; cdr3_nt: TGTGCCAGCAGTTTGGGGACGTTCGGCGAGCAGTACTTC; cdr3_aa: CASSLGTFGEQYF
d_call: .; j_call: TRBJ2-1; v_call: TRBV20-1; clone_size: few; cdr3_nt: TGCAGTGCAGTGGGGACCGTTCACTTGATTTCTGAGCAGTTCTTC; cdr3_aa: CSAVGTVHLISEQFF
d_call: .; j_call: TRBJ1-1; v_call: TRBV29-1; clone_size: many; cdr3_nt: TGCAGCGCCTTACAGGGACGCACTGAAGCTTTCTTT; cdr3_aa: CSALQGRTEAFF
d_call: .; j_call: TRBJ2-2; v_call: TRBV11-2; clone_size: many; cdr3_nt: TGTGCCAGCAGCTTACCTCGATTGGAGCTGTTTTTT; cdr3_aa: CASSLPRLELFF
d_call: TRBD1; j_call: TRBJ1-4; v_call: TRBV12-3/TRBV12-4; clone_size: many; cdr3_nt: TGTGCCAGCAGTTTGAGGGCGGGGACAGGAGATGAAAAACTGTTTTTT; cdr3_aa: CASSLRAGTGDEKLFF
d_call: TRBD2; j_call: TRBJ2-2; v_call: TRBV29-1; clone_size: few; cdr3_nt: TGCAGCGGCGGTGGGGGGGTGGCCACCGGGGAGCTGTTTTTT; cdr3_aa: CSGGGGVATGELFF
d_call: TRBD1; j_call: TRBJ2-3; v_call: TRBV2; clone_size: many; cdr3_nt: TGTGCCAGCAGGCGGGGACAGGCAGATACGCAGTATTTT; cdr3_aa: CASRRGQADTQYF
d_call: .; j_call: TRBJ1-6; v_call: TRBV6-1; clone_size: few; cdr3_nt: TGTGCCAGCACCCCCGCCGGGGGGCCGGTGGGTAATTCACCCCTCCACTTT; cdr3_aa: CASTPAGGPVGNSPLHF
d_call: TRBD1; j_call: TRBJ1-1; v_call: TRBV7-9; clone_size: many; cdr3_nt: TGTGCCAGCAGCTTAGAAGACAGGGTCGAAGCTTTCTTT; cdr3_aa: CASSLEDRVEAFF
d_call: TRBD1; j_call: TRBJ2-1; v_call: TRBV5-1; clone_size: many; cdr3_nt: TGCGCCAGCAGCTCGGGACAGGGGGCCTACAATGAGCAGTTCTTC; cdr3_aa: CASSSGQGAYNEQFF
d_call: .; j_call: TRBJ1-2; v_call: TRBV5-6; clone_size: many; cdr3_nt: TGTGCCAGCAGCTTGACGGGGGTGGATGGCTACACCTTC; cdr3_aa: CASSLTGVDGYTF
d_call: .; j_call: TRBJ2-3; v_call: TRBV6-1; clone_size: many; cdr3_nt: TGTGCCAGCAGTGAAGCGGTTTCGGGCACAGATACGCAGTATTTT; cdr3_aa: CASSEAVSGTDTQYF